One and the same sample provided the 8 T cell receptor beta chains below, sequenced in a study of OX40 agonist ivuxolimab in advanced cancers. Clones were sequenced by immunoSEQ multiplex PCR, and TCRdb holds only the in-frame ones, with some missing. Among around 99,000 clones listed, more than 85% were seen once. The sample was CD4+ or CD8+ T cells sorted from blood, taken in a trial of the OX40 agonist ivuxolimab. The receptors were gathered from an adult with an advanced solid tumor such as melanoma, head and neck, liver or kidney cancer.

V usage is TRBV5-1 and J usage is TRBJ2-5; 7 bases align to TRBD2. The CDR3 runs 16 residues. V shed 0 bases and J 5 bases; nucleotides not matched to a gene: 10. Germline V lookup: CDR1 SGHRS, CDR2 YFSETQ. CDR3 sequence reads: CASSLGPPGGVETQYF. DNA for the CDR3: TGCGCCAGCAGCTTGGGGCCACCGGGAGGTGTGGAGACCCAGTACTTC.

The V gene is TRBV10-3, the J gene TRBJ2-1, with 8 bases that match TRBD2. The trim removed 10 bases at V and 1 base at J, leaving 3 bases unmatched. CDR3 size: 13 residues. The V gene's germline CDR1 is ENHRY and CDR2 SYGVKD. The CDR3 sequence: CATVAGSYNEQFF. As DNA, the CDR3 is TGTGCCACCGTAGCGGGATCCTACAATGAGCAGTTCTTC.

The chain has TRBV4-3 and TRBJ2-5, with TRBD1 identical over 9 bases. The CDR3 spans 15 residues. Losses at the gene ends were 8 bases for V and 11 bases for J; bases not matched to a gene: 18. CDR1 is LGHNA and CDR2 is YSLEER in the germline V gene. The CDR3 is CASSTGTGPTREQYF. CDR3 bases: TGCGCCAGCTCTACCGGGACAGGGCCAACTAGAGAGCAGTACTTC.

The rearrangement links TRBV28 to TRBJ2-1; tentatively, D is TRBD1 (7 bases). Germline lookup yields CDR1 MDHEN and CDR2 SYDVKM. V lost 9 bases to trimming and J lost 7 bases, with 19 bases between them. The CDR3 has 14 amino acids. The CDR3: CARSQEGAMNEQFF. DNA of the CDR3: TGTGCCAGAAGTCAGGAGGGGGCGATGAATGAGCAGTTCTTC.

The V call is TRBV19, the J call TRBJ1-1; D call uncertain. Looked up from germline, CDR1 is LNHDA and CDR2 is SQIVND (reference sequence). The CDR3 consists of 15 residues. Trimming stripped 6 bases from V and 1 base from J, with 15 bases between. The CDR3 coding sequence is TGTGCCAGTAGAGACTACGTGGGGTCGAACACTGAAGCTTTCTTT. Translation: CASRDYVGSNTEAFF.

The chain combines TRBV14 with TRBJ1-4; D is ambiguous. V was cut by 7 bases and J by 11 bases, with 20 bases left in between. This CDR3 contains 14 residues. The germline V gene encodes CDR1 SGHDN and CDR2 FVKESK. The CDR3 sequence is CASTPAGSSGKLFF. The CDR3 DNA is TGTGCCAGCACCCCGGCGGGCTCGAGTGGGAAACTGTTTTTT.

The V call is TRBV9, the J call TRBJ2-6; 9 positions match TRBD1. Losses at the gene ends were 3 bases for V and 0 bases for J; bases not matched to a gene: 4. Per germline, CDR1 SGDLS and CDR2 YYNGEE. This CDR3 is 17 amino acids long. For the CDR3, the DNA is TGTGCCAGCAGCGACGGACAGGGGAGCTCTGGGGCCAACGTCCTGACTTTC. Its translation: CASSDGQGSSGANVLTF.

This chain connects TRBV15 to TRBJ2-2; 7 bases agree with TRBD1. V was pared by 5 bases and J by 3 bases, with 6 bases of the junction left unmatched. Germline CDR1 LNHNV, CDR2 YYDKDF (reference sequence). The length of the CDR3 is 15 residues. CDR3 sequence: CATSDRQGYTGELFF. CDR3 in DNA: TGTGCCACCAGCGATAGACAGGGATACACCGGGGAGCTGTTTTTT.